This T cell receptor beta chain is drawn from a study of blood T cell repertoires in COVID-19. As for the study in general: COVID-19 samples from acute and convalescent phases originated in the United States, Italy and Spain. The cDNA or gDNA used as material had been derived from T cells, B-cell-depleted T cells, or PBMCs.

Germline values: CDR1 SGHTA, CDR2 FQGNSA. V dropped 5 bases and J dropped 7; count of bases not matched to a gene: 7. The CDR3 has 16 amino acids. In the original analysis: Amplifying reference gene primers gave estimates of nucleated cell counts. Sequencing was performed with immunoSEQ multiplex PCR; in TCRdb, only in-frame clones are kept and a portion is missing. From that table come the V and J calls and clone size; the DNA was used to work out D and trimming. Of 250,000 to 300,000 clones listed, around 85% are singletons. This chain connects TRBV7-2 to TRBJ2-5; TRBD2 matches at 16 bases. This TCR was recovered from a woman aged 70-85 years with acute or convalescent COVID-19. Sequenced input: peripheral blood. The CDR3 region has the DNA TGTGCCAGCAGCCCGGGACTAGCGGGGGGGCCCGGGACCCAGTACTTC. It specifies CASSPGLAGGPGTQYF.